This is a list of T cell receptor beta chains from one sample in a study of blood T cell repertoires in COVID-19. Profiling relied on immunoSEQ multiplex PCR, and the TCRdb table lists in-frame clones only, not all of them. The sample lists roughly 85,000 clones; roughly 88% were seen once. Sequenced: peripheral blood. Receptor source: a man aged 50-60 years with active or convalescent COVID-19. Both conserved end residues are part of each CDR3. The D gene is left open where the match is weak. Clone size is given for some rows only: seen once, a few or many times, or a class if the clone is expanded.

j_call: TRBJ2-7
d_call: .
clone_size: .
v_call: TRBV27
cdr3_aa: CASRPAVGVEQYF
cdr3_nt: TGTGCCAGCAGACCCGCCGTAGGGGTCGAGCAGTACTTC

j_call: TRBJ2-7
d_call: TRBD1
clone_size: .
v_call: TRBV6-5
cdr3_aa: CASTGQGTYEQYF
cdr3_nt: TGTGCCAGCACGGGACAGGGTACCTACGAGCAGTACTTC

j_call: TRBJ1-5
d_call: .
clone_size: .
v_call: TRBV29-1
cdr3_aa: CSVTPGTNSNQPQHF
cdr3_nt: TGCAGCGTTACCCCCGGGACAAATAGCAATCAGCCCCAGCATTTT

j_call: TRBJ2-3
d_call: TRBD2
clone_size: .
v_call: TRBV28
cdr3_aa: CASSTGGLDTQYF
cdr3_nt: TGTGCCAGCAGTACGGGGGGGCTGGATACGCAGTATTTT

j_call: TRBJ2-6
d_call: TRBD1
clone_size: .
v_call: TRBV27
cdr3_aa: CASRRDRGLPSGANVLTF
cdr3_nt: TGTGCCAGCAGGCGGGACAGGGGGCTCCCCTCTGGGGCCAACGTCCTGACTTTC

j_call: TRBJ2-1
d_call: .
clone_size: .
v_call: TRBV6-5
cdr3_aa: CASSDSPGTYNEQFF
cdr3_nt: TGTGCCAGCTCCGATTCTCCAGGGACATACAATGAGCAGTTCTTC

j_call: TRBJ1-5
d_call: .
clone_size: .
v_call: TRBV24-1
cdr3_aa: CATSDLVESRGKSNQPQHF
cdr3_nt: TGTGCCACCAGTGATTTGGTTGAGTCACGGGGGAAGAGCAATCAGCCCCAGCATTTT

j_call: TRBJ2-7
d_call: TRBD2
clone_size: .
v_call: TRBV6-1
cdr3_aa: CASSVNLAGEGYEQYF
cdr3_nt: TGTGCCAGCAGTGTTAACTTAGCGGGGGAAGGCTACGAGCAGTACTTC

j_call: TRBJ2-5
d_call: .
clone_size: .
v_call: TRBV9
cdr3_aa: CASSVGGLRNLQETQYF
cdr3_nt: TGTGCCAGCAGCGTAGGTGGACTAAGAAATCTTCAAGAGACCCAGTACTTC

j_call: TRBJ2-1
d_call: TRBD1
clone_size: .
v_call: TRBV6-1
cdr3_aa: CASRARDRYNEQFF
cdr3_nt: TGTGCCAGCCGGGCCCGGGACAGATACAATGAGCAGTTCTTC

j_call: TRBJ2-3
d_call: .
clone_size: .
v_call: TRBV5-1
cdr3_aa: CASSLGGLDTQYF
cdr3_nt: TGCGCCAGCAGCTTGGGGGGGCTCGATACGCAGTATTTT

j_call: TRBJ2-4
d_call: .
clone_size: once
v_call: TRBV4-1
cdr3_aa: CASSQGWSGTHIQYF
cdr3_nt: TGCGCCAGCAGCCAAGGGTGGTCGGGTACTCACATTCAGTACTTC

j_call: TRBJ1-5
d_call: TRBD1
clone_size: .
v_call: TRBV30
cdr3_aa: CAWSGDSRQPQHF
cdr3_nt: TGTGCCTGGAGTGGGGACAGCCGTCAGCCCCAGCATTTT

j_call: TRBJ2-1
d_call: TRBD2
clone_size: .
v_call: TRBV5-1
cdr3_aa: CASGSSGRSEQFF
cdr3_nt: TGCGCCAGCGGGTCTAGCGGGAGGAGTGAGCAGTTCTTC

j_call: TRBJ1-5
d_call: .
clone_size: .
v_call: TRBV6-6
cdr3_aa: CASSPRGGSSNQPQHF
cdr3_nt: TGTGCCAGCAGCCCGCGGGGGGGCTCGAGCAATCAGCCCCAGCATTTT

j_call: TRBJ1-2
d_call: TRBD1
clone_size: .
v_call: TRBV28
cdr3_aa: CASSTPGTVSYTF
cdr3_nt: TGTGCCAGCAGTACCCCCGGGACAGTTTCCTACACCTTC

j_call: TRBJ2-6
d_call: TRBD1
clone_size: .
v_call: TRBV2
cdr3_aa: CASSEYWTGISGANVLTF
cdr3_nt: TGTGCCAGCAGTGAATATTGGACAGGGATCTCTGGGGCCAACGTCCTGACTTTC

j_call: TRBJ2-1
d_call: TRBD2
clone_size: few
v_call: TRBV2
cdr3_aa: CASSPPRLAGWDNEQFF
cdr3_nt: TGTGCCTCCTCCCCGCCGAGACTAGCGGGGTGGGACAATGAGCAGTTCTTC